A selection of T cell receptor beta chains follows, all from one sample in a study of CD8+CD57+ T cells in acquired aplastic anemia. TCRdb reprocessed the reads via MiXCR and lists one record per CDR3 protein. The sample carries around 500,000 distinct CDR3 sequences, more than 25% recorded once. The specimen was sorted CD4+, CD8+, or CD8+CD57+ T cells (not recorded which) from PBMCs. The receptors come from a human donor with aplastic anemia. CDR3s include the opening cysteine and the closing phenylalanine or tryptophan. Fields, in order: J gene, V gene, clone size, D gene, CDR3 DNA, CDR3 protein. A D gene is named only where the DNA matches it firmly. The size of a clone is reported for some rows only, either as once, few or many, or as a class for expanded clones.

TRBJ2-5 TRBV29-1 . . TGCAGCGTTGAACTGCCAGGAGGGCAAGAGACCCAGTACTTC CSVELPGGQETQYF
TRBJ1-2 TRBV20-1 . . TGCAGTGCTCCAAACCGCCGAGGGGTGATGAACTATGGCTACACCTTC CSAPNRRGVMNYGYTF
TRBJ1-2 TRBV27 . . TGTGCCAGCAGTCTAAGGGATGGGGTTAGCTATGGCTACACCTTC CASSLRDGVSYGYTF
TRBJ1-5 TRBV24-1 . TRBD1 TGTGCCACCAATACAGGGGCATATAGCAATCAGCCCCAGCATTTT CATNTGAYSNQPQHF
TRBJ2-7 TRBV29-1 . . TGCAGCGGCTACGAGCAGTACTTC CSGYEQYF
TRBJ2-2 TRBV5-1 . TRBD2 TGCGCCAGCAGCTTTGCGGGAGGGGACACCGGGGAGCTGTTTTTT CASSFAGGDTGELFF
TRBJ2-3 TRBV7-3 many . TGTGCCAGCAGCTTGACCTTGCTGGATACGCAGTATTTT CASSLTLLDTQYF
TRBJ2-7 TRBV7-8 . TRBD1 TGTGCCAGCAGTAAGGGGACAGGGCTCTACGAGCAGTACTTC CASSKGTGLYEQYF
TRBJ1-6 TRBV12-3/TRBV12-4 . TRBD1 TGTGCCAGCAGTACAACAGGGGACAATTCACCCCTCCACTTT CASSTTGDNSPLHF
TRBJ1-2 TRBV20-1 many . TGCAGTGCTCGACAGACAGGATCAACTAACTATGGCTACACCTTC CSARQTGSTNYGYTF
TRBJ1-6 TRBV11-2 many TRBD1 TGTGCCAGCAGTCACGGGACAGATAATTCACCCCTCCACTTT CASSHGTDNSPLHF
TRBJ2-7 TRBV29-1 . TRBD2 TGCAGCAGTGAAAACCTAGCGGCCTACGAGCAGTACTTC CSSENLAAYEQYF
TRBJ1-2 TRBV10-3 few . TGTGCCAGCAGTTACCGATCTTTGGCAGGGAATGGCTACACCTTC CASSYRSLAGNGYTF
TRBJ1-1 TRBV7-9 few . TGTGCCAGTGAGGGTATGAACACTGAAGCTTTCTTT CASEGMNTEAFF
TRBJ1-4 TRBV5-4 . TRBD1 TGTGCCAGCAGCTTGTTGGGACAGGGCGATGAAAAACTGTTTTTT CASSLLGQGDEKLFF
TRBJ2-1 TRBV19 . TRBD1 TGTGCCAGCAGGCGGACAGGGACAACTCGGGGTGAGCAGTTCTTC CASRRTGTTRGEQFF
TRBJ2-7 TRBV7-9 few . TGTGCCAGCAGCATTGGTGTCTACGAGCAGTACTTC CASSIGVYEQYF
TRBJ1-5 TRBV24-1 many . TGTGCCACCCCCGGGATAAAAACACAGGGAAGCCATCAGCCCCAGCATTTT CATPGIKTQGSHQPQHF
TRBJ1-5 TRBV25-1 few . TGTGCCAGGGGGCCGGGTCAGCCCCAGCATTTT CARGPGQPQHF
TRBJ2-5 TRBV11-2 few . TGTGCCAGCACCCAGGGCCGGGACCAAGAGACCCAGTACTTC CASTQGRDQETQYF
TRBJ2-3 TRBV29-1 . TRBD2 TGCAGCTCTGGATCCGGGACTAGGTATACGCAGTATTTT CSSGSGTRYTQYF
TRBJ2-3 TRBV9 many TRBD1 TGTGCCAGCAGCGTAGGGTTGCAGGGGGCAGATACGCAGTATTTT CASSVGLQGADTQYF
TRBJ1-5 TRBV24-1 . . TGTGCCACCAGTGAAGGAGAGACCCAGCATTTT CATSEGETQHF
TRBJ1-1 TRBV11-3 . TRBD1 TGTGCCAGCAGCTCCGGGACAGGGATGAACACTGAAGCTTTCTTT CASSSGTGMNTEAFF
TRBJ1-3 TRBV12-3/TRBV12-4 . . TGTGCCAGCAGCCCCTGGGGGGCAGTGGGGTATGCCGTTTTT CASSPWGAVGYAVF
TRBJ1-2 TRBV20-1 many . TGCAGTGCTAGGAGGCAGGCGGGAGGCTACACCTTC CSARRQAGGYTF
TRBJ2-2 TRBV19 few TRBD1 TGTGCCAGTAGTATAGATCTTGGGACAGGGACCGGGGAGCTGTTTTTT CASSIDLGTGTGELFF
TRBJ1-5 TRBV10-3 . TRBD1 TGTGCCAGCACCGAACGAAACACAGGGGTCAATCAGCCCCAGCATTTT CASTERNTGVNQPQHF